The 18 T cell receptor beta chains below were found in one sample sequenced in a study of cytomegalovirus exposure and HLA in healthy donors. Use of 60 Vbeta and 13 Jbeta primers characterized the PCR. Repertoires were generated with immunoSEQ multiplex PCR, while TCRdb's copy carries only in-frame clones and drops some. This sample has some 150,000 clones, with roughly 71% found just once. Sequencing input: PBMCs. Source of these receptors: a woman in her forties in good health and CMV-seronegative.

Regarding this clone: A read error may produce the germline difference seen at one junction end. This chain links TRBV7-7 with TRBJ2-1, with 9 bases identical to TRBD2. Germline loops: CDR1 SSHAT, CDR2 FNYEAQ (reference sequence). The CDR3 loop spans 16 amino acids. CDR3 region: CASSLTWTSVYNEQFF. The CDR3 DNA reads as TGTGCTAGCAGCTTAACTTGGACTAGCGTCTACAATGAGCAGTTCTTC.

This CDR3 is CASRPTSGNTGELFF. Here the CDR3 DNA reads TGTGCCAGCAGGCCGACTAGCGGGAACACCGGGGAGCTGTTTTTT. V and J are TRBV2 and TRBJ2-2; the match to TRBD2 covers 9 bases. Germline values: CDR1 SNHLY, CDR2 FYNNEI. J lost 1 base, V lost 6 bases, and 3 bases had no gene match. This CDR3 contains 15 residues.

The chain is built from TRBV7-8 and TRBJ2-7; 13 bases are a match to TRBD2. The CDR3 spans 15 residues. V was pared by 5 bases and J by 2 bases, with 3 bases of the junction left unmatched. Germline V CDR1 and CDR2: SGHVS, FQNEAQ. CDR3 DNA: TGTGCCAGCAGCCCGGGGACTAGCGGGGCCTACGAGCAGTACTTC. It yields the protein CASSPGTSGAYEQYF.

V usage is TRBV14 and J usage is TRBJ2-5, with a weak D call TRBD2 (5 bases). V was pared by 5 bases and J by 4 bases, with 17 bases between. Looked up from germline, CDR1 is SGHDN and CDR2 is FVKESK. This CDR3 contains 15 residues. The CDR3 loop is CASSTGMGGSETQYF. CDR3 coding DNA: TGTGCCAGCAGCACGGGGATGGGCGGATCAGAGACCCAGTACTTC.

The gene calls are TRBV2 and TRBJ2-3, with D possibly being TRBD1 (6 bases). CDR1 is SNHLY, CDR2 FYNNEI, per germline. The germline V and J ends were trimmed by 6 bases and 0 bases, with 13 bases remaining between them. This CDR3 has 15 amino acids. The CDR3 sequence is CASSGQTSSTDTQYF. The CDR3, as DNA: TGTGCCAGCAGCGGACAGACCTCTAGCACAGATACGCAGTATTTT.

The CDR3 DNA reads as TGCGCCAGCAGCCAAGGGGACAAATCCTACGAGCAGTACTTC. This translates into CASSQGDKSYEQYF. The V gene is TRBV4-3, the J gene TRBJ2-7, with D perhaps matching TRBD1 (6 bases). The germline CDR1 and CDR2 sequences are LGHNA and YSLEER. This CDR3 is built from 14 residues. Trimming took 1 base from V and 1 from J, leaving 8 bases between them.

The J gene is TRBJ2-5, the V gene TRBV13; 7 bases fit TRBD2. The J call could be wrong; TRBJ2-7 is a better fit for the DNA end. The V gene's germline CDR1 is PRHDT and CDR2 FYEKMQ (reference sequence). The CDR3 has 15 residues. The CDR3 sequence is CASSSEREGEYEQYF. In nucleotides, the CDR3 is TGTGCCAGCAGCTCGGAAAGGGAGGGTGAGTACGAGCAGTACTTC.

The chain joins TRBV29-1 to TRBJ1-1, with D hard to call. The V gene's germline CDR1 is SQVTM and CDR2 ANQGSEA. Trimming cost V 7 bases and J 4 bases, with 16 bases left between them. This CDR3 contains 13 residues. CDR3 in amino acids: CSARPGSGTEAFF. The CDR3 nucleotides read TGCAGCGCCCGCCCCGGGAGCGGCACTGAAGCTTTCTTT.

This rearrangement joins TRBV15 to TRBJ1-2, with TRBD1 matching over 9 bases. CDR1 and CDR2 from the germline V gene are LNHNV and YYDKDF (reference sequence). V dropped 0 bases and J dropped 6; count of bases not matched to a gene: 5. The CDR3 is 15 amino acids. The CDR3 region has the DNA TGTGCCACCAGCAGAGAGAAGACAGGGGGACATGGCTACACCTTC. This codes for CATSREKTGGHGYTF.

V and J are TRBV7-6 and TRBJ2-7; 10 nucleotides match TRBD1. The CDR3 length is 16 residues. Germline-derived CDR1 and CDR2 are SGHVS and FNYEAQ. J was trimmed by 3 bases and V by 5 bases; bases with no gene match: 10. CDR3 sequence: CASSHIRDRGIYEQYF. In nucleotides, the CDR3 is TGTGCCAGCAGCCATATCCGGGACAGGGGAATCTACGAGCAGTACTTC.

V gene TRBV11-2 combines with J gene TRBJ1-6; possible D gene TRBD1, 6 bases. There are 15 residues in the CDR3. The V gene's germline CDR1 is SGHAT and CDR2 FQNNGV. V shed 1 base and J shed 10 bases, with 14 bases lying between them. CDR3 nucleotide sequence: TGTGCCAGCAGCTTAGTCGCCAGGGGATTATCACCCCTCCACTTT. Translation gives CASSLVARGLSPLHF.

This sequence joins TRBV7-2 and TRBJ2-7, with D possibly matching TRBD1 (5 bases). The CDR3 is 14 residues long. V dropped 8 bases and J dropped 6 bases, with 20 bases sitting between them. CDR1 is SGHTA, CDR2 FQGNSA, per germline. The CDR3 sequence is CASGSRQQSSEQYF. The DNA of the CDR3 is TGTGCCAGCGGCTCTCGACAGCAGAGCTCCGAGCAGTACTTC.

For the CDR3, the DNA is TGTGCCAGCAGCCCAGGAGGTCGGTACGAGCAGTACTTC. It is translated as CASSPGGRYEQYF. The chain combines TRBV7-2 with TRBJ2-7; perhaps TRBD2 as D (5 bases). This CDR3 is 13 amino acids long. Germline V CDR1 and CDR2: SGHTA, FQGNSA. V lost 5 bases and J lost 4, with 12 bases in between.

This chain uses TRBV7-9 with TRBJ2-5, with TRBD2 as a possible D gene (6 bases). The germline V gene has CDR1 SEHNR and CDR2 FQNEAQ (reference sequence). With 7 bases removed from V and 3 bases from J, the gap between germline ends came to 15 bases. This CDR3 has 14 residues. The CDR3 DNA reads as TGTGCCAGCACAAACGTGGAGGGCGAAGAGACCCAGTACTTC. Translating gives CASTNVEGEETQYF.

This clone was counted only a few times. The chain combines TRBV6-1 with TRBJ1-5, with a possible D match to TRBD1 (5 bases). The CDR3 covers 14 residues. Germline lookup yields CDR1 MNHNS and CDR2 SASEGT. Trimming shortened V by 4 bases and J by 7 bases, and 14 bases separated the two germline ends. CDR3 sequence reads: CASSAIGGEQPQHF. The DNA for the CDR3 is TGTGCCAGCAGTGCAATTGGGGGGGAGCAGCCCCAGCATTTT.

The chain uses TRBV11-2 and TRBJ1-1; D uncertain. Germline values: CDR1 SGHAT, CDR2 FQNNGV. The CDR3 is 14 amino acids. Trimming took 5 bases from V and 4 from J, leaving 14 bases between them. The CDR3 loop is CASSLHELVTEAFF. The CDR3 DNA sequence: TGTGCCAGCAGCCTCCATGAGTTGGTCACTGAAGCTTTCTTT.

CDR3 nucleotides: TGCGCCAGCAGCCAAGATTACGGGGGCCAAGAGACCCAGTACTTC. Its translation: CASSQDYGGQETQYF. The gene calls are TRBV4-3 and TRBJ2-5, with a possible D match to TRBD2 (6 bases). Germline CDR1 LGHNA, CDR2 YSLEER. The CDR3 is 15 amino acids. V lost 0 bases and J lost 1, with 9 bases in between.

DNA of the CDR3: TGTGCCAGCAGCCGGACAGTATATGAAAAACTGTTTTTT. Residues: CASSRTVYEKLFF. J is TRBJ1-4 and V is TRBV11-2; TRBD1 might be the D (6 bases). Germline V CDR1 and CDR2: SGHAT, FQNNGV. This CDR3 comprises 13 residues. Trimming shortened V by 5 bases and J by 6 bases, and 10 bases separated the two germline ends.